The next 9 T cell receptor beta chains were all read from a single sample in a study of T-cell reconstitution after alpha-beta-depleted transplantation in children. Unique molecular identifiers featured in how the TCRbeta library was prepared. Each CDR3 protein gets one entry after TCRdb re-called the PCR reads with MiXCR. The table lists about 98,000 distinct CDR3 sequences, around a quarter of them singletons. Sequencing was performed on PBMCs, taken before TCRalphabeta/CD19-depleted stem cell transplant. The receptors originated from a boy younger than 10 with acute lymphoblastic leukemia, due to receive a stem cell transplant.

This chain uses TRBV28 with TRBJ2-2; perhaps TRBD2 as D (6 bases). V was clipped by 6 bases and J by 6 bases, with 14 bases between them. CDR1 is MDHEN and CDR2 is SYDVKM in the germline V gene. The length of the CDR3 is 14 residues. CDR3 sequence reads: CASRDLALAGELFF. The CDR3 DNA reads TGTGCCAGCAGGGACCTAGCGCTCGCCGGGGAGCTGTTTTTT.

The rearrangement links TRBV3-1 to TRBJ2-1, with a possible D match to TRBD2 (6 bases). Per germline, CDR1 LGHDT and CDR2 YNNKEL (reference sequence). The CDR3 covers 15 residues. V was shortened by 4 bases and J by 2 bases, with 12 bases between the two germline ends. This CDR3 is CASSPSGGAYNEQFF. The CDR3 nucleotides are TGTGCCAGCAGCCCCAGCGGAGGGGCCTACAATGAGCAGTTCTTC.

This clonotype was seen a handful of times. CDR3 in amino acids: CASSQRGLGLTDTQYF. CDR3 DNA: TGCGCCAGCAGCCAGCGGGGACTAGGATTAACAGATACGCAGTATTTT. V usage is TRBV5-1 and J usage is TRBJ2-3; 8 bases align to TRBD2. CDR3 size: 16 residues. The J segment lost 3 bases and the V segment lost 4 bases, leaving 10 bases of the junction unmatched. Germline V CDR1 and CDR2: SGHRS, YFSETQ.

The chain is built from TRBV5-1 and TRBJ2-6; D not resolved. Trimming removed 0 bases at V and 6 bases at J, with 1 base between. The length of the CDR3 is 12 residues. Germline assignment: CDR1 SGHRS and CDR2 YFSETQ. The CDR3 DNA reads TGCGCCAGCAGCTTGGAGGCCAACGTCCTGACTTTC. Translation gives CASSLEANVLTF.

This clonotype has just a few counts. The chain is built from TRBV7-9 and TRBJ1-1; D is possibly TRBD1 (6 bases). The germline CDR1 and CDR2 sequences are SEHNR and FQNEAQ (reference sequence). The CDR3 spans 13 residues. The V and J ends lost 6 bases and 4 bases respectively, with 12 bases between them. CDR3 coding DNA: TGTGCCAGCAGTTCCGGGACAACCACTGAAGCTTTCTTT. Translation: CASSSGTTTEAFF.

There are a few counts of this clonotype. The gene calls are TRBV5-6 and TRBJ2-2; a possible D gene is TRBD1 (5 bases). CDR1 SGHDT and CDR2 YYEEEE come from the germline V gene. This CDR3 comprises 15 residues. V lost 0 bases and J lost 3, with 9 bases in between. The CDR3 region has the DNA TGTGCCAGCAGCTTGGGTCCGACAGACACCGGGGAGCTGTTTTTT. Encoded protein: CASSLGPTDTGELFF.

The chain uses TRBV2 and TRBJ2-3; D gene ambiguous. The germline CDR1 and CDR2 sequences are SNHLY and FYNNEI. Between the trimmed V and J ends, which lost 10 bases and 0 bases, there was a span of 8 bases. This CDR3 has 12 residues. The CDR3 DNA reads as TGTGCCACCGCTAAAAGCACAGATACGCAGTATTTT. It codes for CATAKSTDTQYF.

This clonotype occurred a few times. This chain links TRBV10-3 with TRBJ2-6; tentative D call: TRBD1 (5 bases). CDR1 is ENHRY, CDR2 SYGVKD, per germline. The CDR3 totals 13 residues. V lost 8 bases to trimming and J lost 2 bases, with 7 bases between them. The CDR3 here is CAILGAGANVLTF. CDR3 sequence (DNA): TGTGCCATCTTAGGGGCTGGGGCCAACGTCCTGACTTTC.

The rearrangement links TRBV20-1 to TRBJ2-1, with D possibly called TRBD1 or TRBD2 (5 bases each). The CDR3 contains 16 residues. V was trimmed by 6 bases and J by 8 bases, leaving 26 bases between them. Germline lookup yields CDR1 DFQATT and CDR2 SNEGSKA (reference sequence). The DNA for the CDR3 is TGCAGTGCCCCTCTTACATGGGGGTCCCTCAGGGATGAGCAGTTCTTC. This encodes CSAPLTWGSLRDEQFF.